What follows are 13 T cell receptor beta chains derived from one specimen sequenced in a study of T cell changes during pregnancy in multiple sclerosis. Repertoires were generated with immunoSEQ multiplex PCR, while TCRdb's copy carries only in-frame clones and drops some. The sample includes over 70,000 clones, approximately 92% of them seen just once. The sample was peripheral blood, taken in the third trimester of pregnancy. The receptors come from a female donor in good health, enrolled as a control in a pregnancy study.

This clone was seen once. V usage is TRBV5-1 and J usage is TRBJ2-1; 7 bases are shared with TRBD2. The ends lost 4 bases at V and 4 bases at J; junction bases unmatched: 8. CDR1 is SGHRS and CDR2 is YFSETQ in the germline V gene. The CDR3 has 15 amino acids. CDR3 in DNA: TGCGCCAGCAGCCCTACTAGCGTGACATACAATGAGCAGTTCTTC. This encodes CASSPTSVTYNEQFF.

The chain links TRBV6-1 to TRBJ2-3, with D unclear. The CDR3 runs to 12 residues. Trimming left V 6 bases short and J 4 bases short, with 8 bases between. Looked up from germline, CDR1 is MNHNS and CDR2 is SASEGT. CDR3 in amino acids: CASSDWADTQYF. CDR3 DNA: TGTGCCAGCAGCGACTGGGCAGATACGCAGTATTTT.

This chain links TRBV5-6 with TRBJ1-1, with TRBD1 identical over 9 bases. This CDR3 is 16 amino acids long. V trimming: 5 bases; J trimming: 3 bases; junction bases outside the gene matches: 11. CDR1 and CDR2 from the germline V gene are SGHDT and YYEEEE. CDR3 coding DNA: TGTGCCAGCAGAAAAGGAAGACAGGGGGGGTACACTGAAGCTTTCTTT. This gives the protein CASRKGRQGGYTEAFF.

The V call is TRBV11-2, the J call TRBJ2-7, with 10 bases fitting TRBD2. Germline CDR1 and CDR2: SGHAT and FQNNGV. This CDR3 is 16 amino acids long. Losses at the gene ends were 1 base for V and 3 bases for J; bases not matched to a gene: 6. This CDR3 reads CASSLGWLAGGYEQYF. The CDR3 coding sequence is TGTGCCAGCAGCTTAGGCTGGTTAGCGGGAGGCTACGAGCAGTACTTC.

As DNA, the CDR3 is TGTGCCATCAGTGAGTCCTTAGCGGAAGAGACCCAGTACTTC. It yields the protein CAISESLAEETQYF. The chain links TRBV10-3 to TRBJ2-5; TRBD2 might be the D (6 bases). CDR3 length equals 14 residues. Trimming cost V 0 bases and J 3 bases, with 8 bases left between them. Germline V gene sequence: CDR1 ENHRY, CDR2 SYGVKD.

The V gene is TRBV15, the J gene TRBJ2-3, with TRBD2 matching 13 bases. The CDR3 sequence is 17 residues long. Germline V lookup: CDR1 LNHNV, CDR2 YYDKDF (reference sequence). V lost 2 bases and J lost 11; bases outside the gene matches: 13. The CDR3 nucleotides read TGTGCCACCAGCAGACCGGGGACTAGCGGGGACCTCTATGTGCAGTATTTT. This encodes CATSRPGTSGDLYVQYF. Drawing the rest from reference TRBV15 and TRBJ2-3, the complete variable domain is DAMVIQNPRYQVTQFGKPVTLSCSQTLNHNVMYWYQQKSSQAPKLLFHYYDKDFNNEADTPDNFQSRRPNTSFCFLDIRSPGLGDTAMYLCATSRPGTSGDLYVQYFGPGTRLTVL.

The genes are TRBV11-2 and TRBJ2-7, with D tentatively TRBD1 (6 bases). Germline V lookup: CDR1 SGHAT, CDR2 FQNNGV. CDR3 length: 15 amino acids. V lost 4 bases, J lost 0 bases, and 13 bases lay in between. Written as DNA, the CDR3 is TGTGCCAGCAGCTCCTGGACAGCTGGCTCCTACGAGCAGTACTTC. This gives the protein CASSSWTAGSYEQYF. Variable domain in full (rest from reference TRBV11-2 and TRBJ2-7): EAGVAQSPRYKIIEKRQSVAFWCNPISGHATLYWYQQILGQGPKLLIQFQNNGVVDDSQLPKDRFSAERLKGVDSTLKIQPAKLEDSAVYLCASSSWTAGSYEQYFGPGTRLTVT.

The rearrangement links TRBV11-2 to TRBJ1-6; the match to TRBD1 covers 7 bases. The CDR3 covers 13 residues. CDR1 is SGHAT, CDR2 FQNNGV, per germline. J lost 10 bases, V lost 5 bases, and 5 bases had no gene match. CDR3 coding DNA: TGTGCCAGCAGCCCGGGACAGCACTCACCCCTCCACTTT. Translation gives CASSPGQHSPLHF.

The chain employs TRBV28 and TRBJ1-2; D call uncertain. The CDR3 has 15 amino acids. Trimming stripped 2 bases from V and 7 bases from J, with 17 bases between. Germline CDR1 and CDR2: MDHEN and SYDVKM. This chain's CDR3 is CASSLAVSVFGGYTF. As DNA, the CDR3 is TGTGCCAGCAGTTTAGCTGTATCGGTCTTTGGTGGCTACACCTTC.

This sequence joins TRBV28 and TRBJ1-2, with 7 bases aligning to TRBD1. V was pared by 5 bases and J by 8 bases, with 20 bases of the junction left unmatched. The CDR3 contains 17 residues. Per germline, CDR1 MDHEN and CDR2 SYDVKM. CDR3: CASSPNRDSFYRSGYTF. CDR3 DNA: TGTGCCAGCAGTCCGAACCGGGACAGCTTTTATAGGTCCGGCTACACCTTC.

This clone was counted once. V usage is TRBV5-5 and J usage is TRBJ1-3; 8 bases fit TRBD1. Germline CDR1 and CDR2: SGHKS and YYEKEE (reference sequence). This CDR3 contains 16 residues. The ends lost 4 bases at V and 0 bases at J; junction bases unmatched: 6. CDR3 region: CASSIRTGRSGNTIYF. The CDR3 bases are TGTGCCAGCAGCATAAGGACAGGGCGCTCTGGAAACACCATATATTTT. Based on the CDR3 plus reference TRBV5-5 and TRBJ1-3, the full variable domain is DAGVTQSPTHLIKTRGQQVTLRCSPISGHKSVSWYQQVLGQGPQFIFQYYEKEERGRGNFPDRFSARQFPNYSSELNVNALLLGDSALYLCASSIRTGRSGNTIYFGEGSWLTVV.

The chain is built from TRBV16 and TRBJ1-3; the match to TRBD1 covers 9 bases. The V and J ends lost 4 bases and 4 bases, in that order; junction bases with no gene match: 5. CDR1 and CDR2 (germline): KGHSY, FQNENV. The CDR3 runs to 15 residues. The CDR3, as DNA: TGTGCCAGCAGCCTCCGGGACAGGGAAGGAAACACCATATATTTT. It encodes CASSLRDREGNTIYF. Supplemented by reference TRBV16 and TRBJ1-3, the full variable domain reads GEEVAQTPKHLVRGEGQKAKLYCAPIKGHSYVFWYQQVLKNEFKFLISFQNENVFDETGMPKERFSAKCLPNSPCSLEIQATKLEDSAVYFCASSLRDREGNTIYFGEGSWLTVV.

This clone was observed once. The chain has TRBV6-4 and TRBJ1-1; the D is unclear. The CDR3 runs to 16 residues. Trimming took 6 bases from V and 4 from J, leaving 21 bases between them. The germline V gene has CDR1 MRHNA and CDR2 SNTAGT. CDR3 bases: TGTGCCAGCAGACGCCTCCTGGCCCCAACACCCACTGAAGCTTTCTTT. Its protein product is CASRRLLAPTPTEAFF.